This TCR beta chain appears in the sequencing data of a study of CD8 T cells in Susac syndrome. Overall study: Patients with Susac syndrome were therapy-naive, treated with corticosteroids, or treated with intravenous immunoglobulin alone when blood was collected.

Comments on this clonotype: Its cognate antigen is unknown.

Trimming cost V 7 bases and J 4 bases, with 16 bases left between them. The CDR3 consists of 14 residues. CDR1 and CDR2 (germline): ENHRY, SYGVKD. Study-level points and caveats: The CD4+ T cell repertoires from Susac syndrome exhibited no clonal expansion.

Patients with Susac syndrome showed fulfilment of recently defined diagnostic criteria for definite or probable disease. When the RNA was reverse transcribed, random hexamers were used with an input of roughly 0.45 to 1 ug. Amplification of TCR beta CDR3 across 54 Vbeta and 13 Jbeta was performed with immunoSEQ multiplex PCR. TCRdb redid the calling of the immunoSEQ multiplex PCR reads with MiXCR, one entry per CDR3 protein. The sample consists of 170,000 or so distinct CDR3 sequences, roughly 94% of them appearing once. This TCR was sampled from a human donor with Susac syndrome. The chain combines TRBV10-3 with TRBJ1-1, with D unresolved. Sequences were obtained from CD4+ T cells from PBMCs. This CDR3 reads CAINPAGFSTEAFF. The CDR3 DNA reads as TGTGCCATCAACCCGGCGGGGTTTAGCACTGAAGCTTTCTTT.